Below, 25 T cell receptor beta chains from the same sample are listed, as sequenced in a study of T-cell reconstitution after alpha-beta-depleted transplantation in children. It was with unique molecular identifiers that the TCRbeta library was prepared. Each CDR3 protein is one row after TCRdb ran MiXCR on the PCR reads. The sample shows around 340,000 distinct CDR3 sequences, roughly 14% of them seen only once. Sequenced material: PBMCs, taken from the stem cell graft. Receptors were obtained from a human donor who donated a stem cell graft to a child with Fanconi anemia.

The chain uses TRBV5-1 and TRBJ2-1; TRBD2 might be the D (6 bases). CDR3 length: 14 residues. In germline, CDR1 is SGHRS, CDR2 YFSETQ. Trimming removed 3 bases at V and 5 bases at J, with 12 bases between. The CDR3 DNA sequence: TGCGCCAGCAGCTGGGGGGTAGGGGACAATGAGCAGTTCTTC. Protein: CASSWGVGDNEQFF.

The genes are TRBV4-3 and TRBJ2-1; 12 bases align to TRBD2. The CDR3 spans 16 residues. J lost 0 bases, V lost 3 bases, and 0 bases had no gene match. Per germline, CDR1 LGHNA and CDR2 YSLEER. The CDR3 DNA is TGCGCCAGCAGCCAGGGACTAGCGGGCTCCTACAATGAGCAGTTCTTC. This gives the protein CASSQGLAGSYNEQFF.

The chain links TRBV7-8 to TRBJ2-2, with 12 bases that match TRBD2. CDR3 size: 17 residues. Losses at the gene ends were 2 bases for V and 4 bases for J; bases not matched to a gene: 5. Germline assignment: CDR1 SGHVS and CDR2 FQNEAQ. Here the CDR3 reads CASSLLAGGHRTGELFF. CDR3 bases: TGTGCCAGCAGCTTACTAGCGGGGGGGCACCGCACCGGGGAGCTGTTTTTT. Complete variable domain (other parts from reference TRBV7-8 and TRBJ2-2): GAGVSQSPRYKVAKRGQDVALRCDPISGHVSLFWYQQALGQGPEFLTYFQNEAQLDKSGLPSDRFFAERPEGSVSTLKIQRTQQEDSAVYLCASSLLAGGHRTGELFFGEGSRLTVL.

Many counts were recorded for this clonotype. The chain is built from TRBV7-9 and TRBJ2-7; tentative D call: TRBD1 (6 bases). This CDR3 spans 13 amino acids. Germline lookup yields CDR1 SEHNR and CDR2 FQNEAQ (reference sequence). Trimming shortened V by 7 bases and J by 1 base, and 11 bases separated the two germline ends. This CDR3 is CASTKGDSYEQYV. The CDR3 DNA follows: TGTGCCAGCACCAAGGGGGATTCCTACGAGCAGTACGTC.

This clonotype was detected only a few times. The chain's CDR3 is CASSPGQPMNTEAFF. For the CDR3, the DNA is TGCGCCAGCAGTCCGGGACAGCCGATGAACACTGAAGCTTTCTTT. The chain links TRBV5-1 to TRBJ1-1; 7 nucleotides match TRBD1. This CDR3 has 15 residues. V was clipped by 5 bases and J by 0 bases; unmatched bases: 7. Germline V gene sequence: CDR1 SGHRS, CDR2 YFSETQ.

The V gene is TRBV20-1, the J gene TRBJ2-1; D remains ambiguous. In germline, CDR1 is DFQATT, CDR2 SNEGSKA (reference sequence). The length of the CDR3 is 12 residues. Trimming took 0 bases from V and 9 from J, leaving 9 bases between them. CDR3 protein: CSARDWGGEQFF. CDR3 in DNA: TGCAGTGCTAGAGATTGGGGTGGTGAGCAGTTCTTC.

The rearrangement joins TRBV20-1 to TRBJ2-5, with 7 nucleotides matching TRBD2. Trimming removed 1 base from V and 5 bases from J; junction bases left unmatched: 4. Germline CDR1 and CDR2: DFQATT and SNEGSKA (reference sequence). The CDR3 loop spans 13 amino acids. The CDR3 DNA reads as TGCAGTGCTAGAGTAGCGGGCAAGGAGACCCAGTACTTC. It codes for CSARVAGKETQYF.

This clonotype appeared a few times. The rearrangement joins TRBV12-3 or TRBV12-4 to TRBJ2-1; 9 nucleotides line up with TRBD2. V shed 3 bases and J 4 bases; nucleotides not matched to a gene: 7. The CDR3 runs 16 residues. The CDR3 nucleotides are TGTGCCAGCAGTTTCGGCGGGGGGGCCGGATACAATGAGCAGTTCTTC. Its protein product is CASSFGGGAGYNEQFF.

This clonotype was picked up a small number of times. The rearrangement joins TRBV2 to TRBJ1-5, with 9 bases aligning to TRBD1. V lost 5 bases, J lost 7 bases, and 6 bases stayed unmatched. This CDR3 is 14 amino acids long. The V gene's germline CDR1 is SNHLY and CDR2 FYNNEI. CDR3 loop: CASSWGTGGQPQHF. In DNA form, the CDR3 reads TGTGCCAGCAGTTGGGGAACAGGGGGCCAGCCCCAGCATTTT.

This clonotype was picked up a small number of times. The V call is TRBV2, the J call TRBJ1-5, with 8 bases aligning to TRBD1. Losses at the gene ends were 6 bases for V and 7 bases for J; bases not matched to a gene: 5. In germline, CDR1 is SNHLY, CDR2 FYNNEI. The CDR3 runs 13 residues. The CDR3 protein is CASSTGGLQPQHF. CDR3 sequence (DNA): TGTGCCAGCAGCACAGGGGGTTTGCAGCCCCAGCATTTT.

This clonotype came up many times. This chain joins TRBV7-2 and TRBJ2-4, with D hard to call. This CDR3 comprises 13 residues. V was pared by 5 bases and J by 3 bases, with 8 bases between. Germline V CDR1 and CDR2: SGHTA, FQGNSA. Written as DNA, the CDR3 is TGTGCCAGCAGCCCCGCCGGCAAAAACATTCAGTACTTC. Translating gives CASSPAGKNIQYF.

Here the CDR3 reads CASSPLSQDLRRSYNEQFF. The CDR3 DNA sequence: TGTGCCAGCTCACCACTTAGTCAGGACCTACGAAGGTCCTACAATGAGCAGTTCTTC. The V and J genes are TRBV18 and TRBJ2-1; D not resolved. The CDR3 consists of 19 residues. V dropped 1 base and J dropped 1 base, with 20 bases sitting between them. In germline, CDR1 is KGHSH, CDR2 LQKENI.

The rearrangement uses TRBV29-1 and TRBJ1-2, with TRBD1 as a possible D gene (6 bases). The V gene's germline CDR1 is SQVTM and CDR2 ANQGSEA. The CDR3 runs to 15 residues. The V gene lost 0 bases and the J gene lost 3 bases, with 14 bases spanning the gap. CDR3 sequence reads: CSVEEGGDTHYGYTF. For the CDR3, the DNA is TGCAGCGTTGAAGAGGGGGGGGACACCCACTATGGCTACACCTTC.

The chain employs TRBV12-3 or TRBV12-4 and TRBJ1-1; no firm D call. This CDR3 region has 17 residues. The ends were cut back, 4 bases at V and 0 bases at J, with 18 bases in the middle. Written as DNA, the CDR3 is TGTGCCAGCAGTTCGCCGAGCACAGAGATCTTGAACACTGAAGCTTTCTTT. Translated: CASSSPSTEILNTEAFF.

This rearrangement joins TRBV7-9 to TRBJ1-4; D is possibly TRBD1 (5 bases). CDR1 SEHNR and CDR2 FQNEAQ come from the germline V gene (reference sequence). This CDR3 is built from 16 residues. Trimming removed 5 bases at V and 8 bases at J, with 21 bases between. The CDR3 loop reads CASSTLSVDRLEKLFF. Here the CDR3 DNA reads TGTGCCAGCAGCACCCTCTCGGTTGACAGATTGGAAAAACTGTTTTTT.

This clonotype was detected a few times. The genes are TRBV28 and TRBJ1-1; a possible D gene is TRBD1 (6 bases). V dropped 6 bases and J dropped 11 bases, with 16 bases sitting between them. The CDR3 consists of 12 residues. Germline V gene data show CDR1 as MDHEN and CDR2 as SYDVKM. The CDR3 is CASSLLQGKAFF. The CDR3 coding sequence is TGTGCCAGCAGCTTACTACAGGGTAAGGCTTTCTTT.

This clonotype was observed many times. The chain links TRBV9 to TRBJ2-2; D might be TRBD1 or TRBD2, each matching 5 bases. The CDR3 extends over 17 amino acids. Germline loops: CDR1 SGDLS, CDR2 YYNGEE. The V end lost 0 bases, the J end lost 1 base, and 13 bases lay between the germline ends. Here the CDR3 DNA reads TGTGCCAGCAGCGTAGACGTGGGGGTGCTGAACACCGGGGAGCTGTTTTTT. It yields the protein CASSVDVGVLNTGELFF.

To note about this clonotype: One end of the junction varies from germline; a read error may be responsible. The chain links TRBV7-7 to TRBJ2-1; no reliable D call. CDR1 and CDR2 (germline): SSHAT, FNYEAQ (reference sequence). The length of the CDR3 is 13 residues. CDR3 DNA: TGTGCTAGCAGCCAAGGGCCCAGGAATGAGCAGTTCTTC. Translating gives CASSQGPRNEQFF.

This clonotype was counted many times. The CDR3 DNA reads as TGTGCCAGCGGACAGGGGTGGGCTGAGCAGTTCTTC. As protein: CASGQGWAEQFF. The chain links TRBV7-2 to TRBJ2-1, with 9 bases fitting TRBD1. Trimming cost V 8 bases and J 9 bases; bases outside gene matches: 5. Germline V CDR1 and CDR2: SGHTA, FQGNSA. This CDR3 spans 12 amino acids.

The gene calls are TRBV7-8 and TRBJ2-2; 8 bases match TRBD2. J was trimmed by 5 bases and V by 4 bases; bases with no gene match: 6. Germline V gene lookup returns CDR1 SGHVS and CDR2 FQNEAQ. The CDR3 sequence is 15 residues long. As DNA, the CDR3 is TGTGCCAGCAGCTCGCGGACTAGCCGGACCGGGGAGCTGTTTTTT. Amino acid sequence: CASSSRTSRTGELFF.

A few counts support this clonotype. The chain joins TRBV29-1 to TRBJ1-5, with 10 nucleotides matching TRBD1. This CDR3 comprises 13 residues. The J segment lost 5 bases and the V segment lost 4 bases, leaving 2 bases of the junction unmatched. Germline CDR1 reads SQVTM; CDR2 reads ANQGSEA. CDR3 residues: CSVATGGDQPQHF. The CDR3 coding sequence is TGCAGCGTTGCGACAGGGGGCGATCAGCCCCAGCATTTT. The full variable domain, its missing parts supplied by reference TRBV29-1 and TRBJ1-5, is SAVISQKPSRDICQRGTSLTIQCQVDSQVTMMFWYRQQPGQSLTLIATANQGSEATYESGFVIDKFPISRPNLTFSTLTVSNMSPEDSSIYLCSVATGGDQPQHFGDGTRLSIL.

The chain joins TRBV7-9 to TRBJ2-1; TRBD1 matches 8 bases. V trimming: 4 bases; J trimming: 4 bases; junction bases outside the gene matches: 6. The CDR3 totals 15 residues. Germline CDR1 SEHNR, CDR2 FQNEAQ (reference sequence). The CDR3 coding sequence is TGTGCCAGCAGCTCGACAGGGGAAAGTTACAATGAGCAGTTCTTC. Protein sequence: CASSSTGESYNEQFF.

The V gene is TRBV6-2 or TRBV6-3, the J gene TRBJ2-2; D gene uncertain. CDR3 length equals 14 residues. Trimming shortened V by 7 bases and J by 1 base, and 10 bases separated the two germline ends. Germline CDR1 reads MNHEY; CDR2 reads SVGEGT. CDR3 sequence reads: CASKPRMNTGELFF. CDR3 bases: TGTGCCAGCAAACCCAGGATGAACACCGGGGAGCTGTTTTTT.

The CDR3 DNA reads as TGTGCCAGCAGCCAGAACCACGGGGGAACCTACGAGCAGTACTTC. Translated: CASSQNHGGTYEQYF. The chain uses TRBV3-1 and TRBJ2-7, with D perhaps TRBD2 (6 bases). V was shortened by 3 bases and J by 2 bases, with 14 bases between the two germline ends. In germline, CDR1 is LGHDT, CDR2 YNNKEL (reference sequence). The CDR3 totals 15 residues.

The V call is TRBV6-2 or TRBV6-3, the J call TRBJ2-2; 8 bases are a match to TRBD2. CDR1 is MNHEY and CDR2 is SVGEGT in the germline V gene. V lost 10 bases and J lost 5; bases outside the gene matches: 9. The CDR3 is 14 residues long. CDR3: CAIERGTGTGELFF. The CDR3 nucleotides read TGTGCCATTGAGCGGGGGACGGGGACCGGGGAGCTGTTTTTT.